This T cell receptor (beta chain) originates from a study of T cells expressing NK-cell markers. About the study: Obtained from sorted CD3+CD56+NKG2C+, CD3+CD56+NKG2C- and CD3+CD56-NKG2C+ T cells were the TCR beta repertoires.

Germline values: CDR1 LGHDT, CDR2 YNNKEL (reference sequence). The CDR3 loop spans 15 amino acids. TCRdb reprocessed the 5' RACE reads, keeping one entry per CDR3 protein, no DNA. The sample table includes 350,000 to 400,000 distinct CDR3 sequences. The TCR sequence derives from a woman between 50 and 59 years old in good health. Material: blood T cells: a sorted CD56 or NKG2C T cell subset, CD4+ or CD8+ T cells, or bulk PBMC T cells (not recorded which). The chain combines TRBV3-1 with TRBJ1-2. The CDR3 spells CASSPGSRFNYGYTF.